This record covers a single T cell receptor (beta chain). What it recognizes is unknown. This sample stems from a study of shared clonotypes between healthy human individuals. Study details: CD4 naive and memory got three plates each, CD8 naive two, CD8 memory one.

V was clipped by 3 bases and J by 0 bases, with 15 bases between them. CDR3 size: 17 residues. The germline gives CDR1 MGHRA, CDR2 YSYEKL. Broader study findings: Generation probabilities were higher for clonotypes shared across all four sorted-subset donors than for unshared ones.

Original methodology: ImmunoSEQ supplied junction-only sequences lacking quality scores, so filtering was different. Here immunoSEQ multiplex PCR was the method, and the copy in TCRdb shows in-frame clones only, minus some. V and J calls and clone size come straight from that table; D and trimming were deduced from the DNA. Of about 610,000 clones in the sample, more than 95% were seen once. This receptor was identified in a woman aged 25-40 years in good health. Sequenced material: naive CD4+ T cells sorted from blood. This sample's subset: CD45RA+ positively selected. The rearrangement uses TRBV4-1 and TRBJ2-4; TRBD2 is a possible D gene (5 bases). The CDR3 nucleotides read TGCGCCAGCAGCCAGGGAGTGGCTTACCCAGCCAAAAACATTCAGTACTTC. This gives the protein CASSQGVAYPAKNIQYF.